The 8 T cell receptor beta chains presented below share a single source sample, sequenced in a study of HIV-infected patients and healthy controls (dated by TCRdb to 2013 to 2016). The library was obtained by 5' RACE. Sequenced on an Illumina MiSeq. The public reads were reanalyzed by TCRdb: fastp trimming at Q25, MiXCR alignment, in-frame beta chains only. One record per CDR3 amino acid sequence lists the most common genes and DNA. For this sample the table gives around 67,000 distinct CDR3 sequences, of which around 17% were detected only once. The ten top clones hold 5.5% to 7% of the sample. Sequenced sample: CD4+ T cells from blood. These receptors were taken from a human donor in good health.

V usage is TRBV19 and J usage is TRBJ2-7; TRBD1 matches 7 bases. From germline, CDR1 is LNHDA and CDR2 SQIVND (reference sequence). Trimming took 4 bases from V and 2 from J; bases not matched to a gene: 8. CDR3 length equals 15 residues. The CDR3 spells CASSTPTTGAYEQYF. The CDR3 DNA reads TGTGCCAGTAGTACACCCACTACAGGGGCCTACGAGCAGTACTTC.

This clonotype was observed many times. The rearrangement joins TRBV6-1 to TRBJ2-7; D assignment may be TRBD1 or TRBD2 (5 bases each). This CDR3 is built from 17 residues. Trimming cost V 6 bases and J 2 bases, with 23 bases left between them. The germline gives CDR1 MNHNS, CDR2 SASEGT. The CDR3: CASRQYSGTDTPYEQYF. DNA for the CDR3: TGTGCCAGCAGACAGTATTCCGGGACCGACACTCCCTACGAGCAGTACTTC.

Ten or more counts support this clonotype. The genes are TRBV14 and TRBJ2-3; the match to TRBD2 covers 11 bases. Germline V gives CDR1 SGHDN, CDR2 FVKESK. The ends lost 1 base at V and 1 base at J; junction bases unmatched: 4. This CDR3 is 17 amino acids long. The CDR3 region is CASSQGSLAGGTDTQYF. The CDR3 bases are TGTGCCAGCAGCCAAGGGTCACTAGCGGGAGGCACAGATACGCAGTATTTT.

This clonotype appeared many times. This chain links TRBV11-3 with TRBJ1-1; D is ambiguous. Trimming removed 2 bases from V and 0 bases from J, with 7 bases in between. Looked up from germline, CDR1 is SGHNT and CDR2 is YENEEA. This CDR3 region has 14 residues. This chain's CDR3 is CASSLQVLNTEAFF. Written as DNA, the CDR3 is TGTGCCAGCAGCTTACAGGTCTTGAACACTGAAGCTTTCTTT.

This clonotype came up many times. The chain uses TRBV20-1 and TRBJ2-1, with 9 bases lining up with TRBD2. V gave up 3 bases and J gave up 2 bases; unmatched junction bases: 2. Germline CDR1 and CDR2: DFQATT and SNEGSKA (reference sequence). The CDR3 loop spans 14 amino acids. CDR3 DNA: TGCAGTGCTAGTATAGCGGGGGCCTACAATGAGCAGTTCTTC. This translates into CSASIAGAYNEQFF.

This clonotype has more than one count but fewer than ten. V usage is TRBV20-1 and J usage is TRBJ1-6; possible D gene TRBD1, 5 bases. V was pared by 0 bases and J by 5 bases, with 14 bases between. The CDR3 covers 16 residues. CDR1 is DFQATT, CDR2 SNEGSKA, per germline (reference sequence). The CDR3 DNA reads TGCAGTGCTAGAGAGGAGGGGAGAGCAGATAATTCACCCCTCCACTTT. This sequence encodes CSAREEGRADNSPLHF.

The rearrangement links TRBV5-1 to TRBJ2-4, with 9 nucleotides matching TRBD1. The J segment lost 3 bases and the V segment lost 1 base, leaving 5 bases of the junction unmatched. Germline V gives CDR1 SGHRS, CDR2 YFSETQ. This CDR3 is built from 16 residues. In DNA, the CDR3 is TGCGCCAGCAGCTTGCTACAGGGGGCAATCAAAAACATTCAGTACTTC. Translation: CASSLLQGAIKNIQYF.

This sequence joins TRBV10-3 and TRBJ1-1, with D possibly being TRBD1 (5 bases). Trimming pared 3 bases from V and 4 bases from J, leaving 12 bases between. CDR1 is ENHRY, CDR2 SYGVKD, per germline. The CDR3 spans 14 residues. The CDR3 here is CAISDRDGGTEAFF. The CDR3 DNA reads TGTGCCATCAGTGACAGGGACGGGGGCACTGAAGCTTTCTTT.